These T cell receptor beta chains were read from a single sample in a study of T cell responses to AZD1222 COVID-19 vaccine. Some clones are missing from TCRdb's copy, which holds only in-frame ones; the method was immunoSEQ multiplex PCR. The sample comprises around 50,000 clones, 80% to 90% of which are singletons, and more than 8.5% rests with the top ten. The sequencing here drew on peripheral blood, taken on day 0 of AZD1222 vaccination. The receptor set was obtained from an adult in good health. CDR3s include the opening cysteine and the closing phenylalanine or tryptophan. The order of the fields is V gene, D gene, J gene, clone size, CDR3 DNA, CDR3 protein. The D gene is left open where the match is weak. Size tells how often a clone was seen (once, few, many) or the class of an expanded clone, and some rows leave it out.

TRBV19	.	TRBJ2-2	.	TGTGCCAGTAGAACTAGCGGGGAGCTGTTTTTT	CASRTSGELFF
TRBV10-1	.	TRBJ1-4	once	TGCGCCAGCAGTCTGGACGAGGTTGGGGAAAAACTGTTTTTT	CASSLDEVGEKLFF
TRBV9	TRBD2	TRBJ2-1	once	TGTGCCAGCAGTCAACCGGGACTAGGTTTCAATGAGCAGTTCTTC	CASSQPGLGFNEQFF
TRBV4-3	.	TRBJ2-5	.	TGCGCCAGCAGCCAAAACCTCTTTGGGGCCCAAGAGACCCAGTACTTC	CASSQNLFGAQETQYF
TRBV5-1	.	TRBJ1-4	.	TGCGCCAGCAGCTTGGTTGTGGGTGAAAAACTGTTTTTT	CASSLVVGEKLFF
TRBV7-2	TRBD2	TRBJ2-2	.	TGTGCCAGCAGCTTGGGGACTACAACCGGGGAGCTGTTTTTT	CASSLGTTTGELFF
TRBV28	TRBD1	TRBJ2-1	.	TGTGCCAGCAGTCTTATACAGGGGAAAAAGAGATACTCCTACAATGAGCAGTTCTTC	CASSLIQGKKRYSYNEQFF
TRBV5-4	.	TRBJ2-3	.	TGTGCCAGCAGCCCAGCCGGGACGATTGCGGCAGATACGCAGTATTTT	CASSPAGTIAADTQYF
TRBV6-4	TRBD2	TRBJ2-1	few	TGTGCCAGCAGTACGACTAGCGCCCACAATGAGCAGTTCTTC	CASSTTSAHNEQFF
TRBV7-9	TRBD1	TRBJ1-1	.	TGTGCCAGCAGCTTAGATACAGGGGGCACTGAAGCTTTCTTT	CASSLDTGGTEAFF
TRBV6-2/TRBV6-3	.	TRBJ1-5	few	TGTGCCAGCAGTTACTCGATTACTACCGGGCAGCCCCAGCATTTT	CASSYSITTGQPQHF
TRBV29-1	TRBD1	TRBJ1-1	.	TGCAGCGTTGGAGGACAGGGGCCGAACACTGAAGCTTTCTTT	CSVGGQGPNTEAFF
TRBV27	.	TRBJ2-1	.	TGTGCCAGCAGTTTAGAGGTGCAGGGCAATGAGCAGTTCTTC	CASSLEVQGNEQFF
TRBV5-1	.	TRBJ2-1	.	TGCGCCAGCAGCTTGAACAGTCCCTCCTACAATGAGCAGTTCTTC	CASSLNSPSYNEQFF
TRBV28	TRBD1	TRBJ1-4	.	TGTGCCAGCAGTGGATCAGGGGGGGAAAAACTGTTTTTT	CASSGSGGEKLFF
TRBV7-8	TRBD1	TRBJ1-5	.	TGTGCCAGCACCCTAGGGGGGAGGGGGACAGTCAATCAGCCCCAGCATTTT	CASTLGGRGTVNQPQHF
TRBV5-1	.	TRBJ1-1	.	TGCGCCAGCAGCTTGGAAGGGAACACTGAAGCTTTCTTT	CASSLEGNTEAFF
TRBV19	.	TRBJ2-7	.	TGTGCCAGTAGGGCAGGGAGCTCCTACGAGCAGTACTTC	CASRAGSSYEQYF
TRBV9	.	TRBJ1-2	.	TGTGCCAGCAGCGTCCAGGGGATGGGGTATGGCTACACCTTC	CASSVQGMGYGYTF
TRBV30	TRBD1	TRBJ1-5	few	TGTGCCTGGAATCGGGACAGGGTTCAGCCCCAGCATTTT	CAWNRDRVQPQHF
TRBV9	.	TRBJ1-1	.	TGTGCCAGCAGCGTAGGGCAGGGAGGCACTGAAGCTTTCTTT	CASSVGQGGTEAFF
TRBV14	.	TRBJ2-3	.	TGTGCCAGCAGCGTTATTCGACAGACAGATACGCAGTATTTT	CASSVIRQTDTQYF
TRBV28	.	TRBJ2-5	.	TGTGCCAGCAGACTCCGGGCCCCGGACCAAGAGACCCAGTACTTC	CASRLRAPDQETQYF
TRBV28	TRBD2	TRBJ2-2	.	TGTGCCAGCAGTTTGAGGACTAGCGGGAACACCGGGGAGCTGTTTTTT	CASSLRTSGNTGELFF
TRBV7-8	.	TRBJ2-1	few	TGTGCCAGCAGCTTAGCGGGGGGATACAATGAGCAGTTCTTC	CASSLAGGYNEQFF
TRBV4-2	TRBD2	TRBJ2-7	once	TGTGCCAGCAGCCAAGGTGTTAGCGGGAGATACGAGCAGTACTTC	CASSQGVSGRYEQYF
TRBV19	TRBD1	TRBJ1-2	.	TGTGCCAGTAGCCCCCGAGGGAGGGGACAGGGGGCGCGGTCCTATGGCTACACCTTC	CASSPRGRGQGARSYGYTF
TRBV5-4	.	TRBJ2-1	.	TGTGCCAGCTCCCCGGGAGCCTCGATACCAATGGAGCAGTTCTTC	CASSPGASIPMEQFF
TRBV11-2	.	TRBJ1-3	.	TGTGCCAGCAGCTTAAATAGCCTTCTTAGCTCTGGAAACACCATATATTTT	CASSLNSLLSSGNTIYF
TRBV6-2/TRBV6-3	.	TRBJ1-2	.	TGTGCCAGCAGTTACTCGGGTCTCAAGCGGAACTATGGCTACACCTTC	CASSYSGLKRNYGYTF
TRBV7-2	.	TRBJ1-2	.	TGTGCCAGCAGCCCCAGTGGACAGAACTATGGCTACACCTTC	CASSPSGQNYGYTF
TRBV3-1/TRBV3-2	.	TRBJ2-3	.	TGTGCCAGCAGCCAGGCGTCCGGGGCGCGCACAGATACGCAGTATTTT	CASSQASGARTDTQYF